One sample yielded the 8 T cell receptor beta chains listed below, sequenced in a study of T cell repertoires in cytomegalovirus infection. These TCRs' antigens remain unknown. TCRdb reprocessed the reads via MiXCR and lists one record per CDR3 protein. The repertoire holds around 750,000 distinct CDR3 sequences, with less than 35% as singletons. Source: cultured CD8+ T cells from PBMCs, taken from culture after CMV antigen stimulation. These receptor sequences come from a human donor in good health (CMV status not recorded). Some clones in this sample may be carry-over from other donors' samples.

This clonotype was observed many times. This sequence joins TRBV7-3 and TRBJ2-1; TRBD1 or TRBD2 may be the D gene (5 bases each). V lost 3 bases and J 3 bases, leaving 15 bases between the germline ends. Germline V gives CDR1 SGHTA, CDR2 FQGTGA. This CDR3 region has 16 residues. CDR3 in amino acids: CASSFGTGTDYNEQFF. In nucleotides, the CDR3 is TGTGCCAGCAGCTTCGGTACCGGGACGGACTACAATGAGCAGTTCTTC.

The chain is built from TRBV6-5 and TRBJ2-5; 7 bases fit TRBD1. The V gene's germline CDR1 is MNHEY and CDR2 SVGAGI. This CDR3 is built from 19 residues. J was trimmed by 1 base and V by 4 bases; bases with no gene match: 18. The CDR3 DNA follows: TGTGCCAGCAGTTTAAAAGGGACAGCATACGGCCTAATCCAAGAGACCCAGTACTTC. This gives the protein CASSLKGTAYGLIQETQYF.

At least ten counts were recorded for this clonotype. The chain employs TRBV14 and TRBJ1-1; 8 bases map to TRBD1. Germline CDR1 is SGHDN and CDR2 is FVKESK. V trimming: 6 bases; J trimming: 0 bases; junction bases outside the gene matches: 3. The CDR3 is made up of 14 amino acids. The CDR3 nucleotides are TGTGCCAGCAGGGGGACAGGCATGAACACTGAAGCTTTCTTT. Translated, it gives CASRGTGMNTEAFF.

In this sample, this clonotype turned up a few times. The V and J genes are TRBV12-3 or TRBV12-4 and TRBJ2-2; D unclear. There are 13 residues in the CDR3. V lost 8 bases, J lost 1 base, and 8 bases lay in between. The CDR3 DNA follows: TGTGCCAGCGGGCCCCTGAACACCGGGGAGCTGTTTTTT. It specifies CASGPLNTGELFF.

The CDR3 is CASSPGVSGANVLTF. In nucleotides, the CDR3 is TGTGCCAGCAGTCCCGGCGTCTCTGGGGCCAACGTCCTGACTTTC. This chain joins TRBV27 and TRBJ2-6, with D unresolved. The CDR3 has 15 amino acids. The germline V gene has CDR1 MNHEY and CDR2 SMNVEV (reference sequence). The V end lost 5 bases, the J end lost 0 bases, and 8 bases lay between the germline ends.

This clonotype was picked up many times. The chain recombines TRBV6-1 with TRBJ1-2, with D perhaps matching TRBD1 (5 bases). V lost 8 bases and J lost 5, with 21 bases in between. The CDR3 loop spans 15 amino acids. Germline V CDR1 and CDR2: MNHNS, SASEGT. The CDR3 loop is CASAFLTELKYGYTF. DNA for the CDR3: TGTGCCAGCGCTTTTCTGACAGAACTGAAATATGGCTACACCTTC.

This chain connects TRBV6-8 to TRBJ1-2, with 8 bases lining up with TRBD1. The CDR3 totals 12 residues. J was trimmed by 4 bases and V by 10 bases; bases with no gene match: 5. CDR1 and CDR2 (germline): MNHGY, SAAAGT. The CDR3 DNA reads TGTGCCACCTCCGGGACAGGCTATGGCTACACCTTC. It codes for CATSGTGYGYTF.

This clonotype was seen at least ten times. In nucleotides, the CDR3 is TGTGCCAGCAGCTTAGGCCCCAGCTACGAGCAGTACTTC. This encodes CASSLGPSYEQYF. The gene calls are TRBV7-9 and TRBJ2-7; no clear D gene. Trimming pared 1 base from V and 3 bases from J, leaving 7 bases between. This CDR3 spans 13 amino acids. Germline V lookup: CDR1 SEHNR, CDR2 FQNEAQ (reference sequence).